The 21 T cell receptor beta chains below were found in one sample sequenced in a study of T cells in Graves' hyperthyroidism and ophthalmopathy. Amplification of TCR beta CDR3 regions used RNA as the template. When the TCR CDR3 underwent first-round RT-PCR, the HTBI primer set was used. TCRdb re-called the multiplex PCR reads through MiXCR, storing one row per CDR3 protein. In the table there are 300,000 to 400,000 distinct CDR3 sequences, approximately 14% of which are singletons. The sequenced material came from blood. The receptors were gathered from a woman aged 55-70 years with Graves' hyperthyroidism.

The V gene is TRBV7-9, the J gene TRBJ2-3, with D tentatively TRBD1 (7 bases). This CDR3 spans 16 amino acids. Per the germline V gene, CDR1 is SEHNR and CDR2 is FQNEAQ (reference sequence). The V end was cut by 7 bases, the J end by 2 bases, with 19 bases between. CDR3 residues: CASTPTRGQLTDTQYF. The CDR3 nucleotides are TGTGCCAGCACCCCCACGCGGGGACAGCTCACAGATACGCAGTATTTT.

Many counts were recorded for this clonotype. This chain uses TRBV3-1 with TRBJ2-2; D is uncertain. The CDR3 is made up of 13 amino acids. The germline CDR1 and CDR2 sequences are LGHDT and YNNKEL (reference sequence). V lost 8 bases to trimming and J lost 1 base, with 8 bases between them. The CDR3 nucleotides read TGTGCCAGCGGGCAGGAGAACACCGGGGAGCTGTTTTTT. Translating it yields CASGQENTGELFF.

This clonotype has a count of ten or more. J is TRBJ1-4 and V is TRBV2, with 8 bases identical to TRBD1. Germline V CDR1 and CDR2: SNHLY, FYNNEI. The ends lost 3 bases at V and 10 bases at J; junction bases unmatched: 7. The CDR3 contains 14 residues. In nucleotides, the CDR3 is TGTGCCAGCAGTGATAACAGGGGGACGCGAAAACTGTTTTTT. Amino acids: CASSDNRGTRKLFF.

This clonotype was counted a few times. The chain recombines TRBV7-8 with TRBJ2-7; tentatively, D is TRBD1 (5 bases). This CDR3 spans 15 amino acids. Trimming left V 5 bases short and J 3 bases short, with 17 bases between. From germline, CDR1 is SGHVS and CDR2 FQNEAQ. This chain's CDR3 is CASSPPAGAHYEQYF. The CDR3 DNA reads as TGTGCCAGCAGCCCCCCCGCTGGGGCCCACTACGAGCAGTACTTC.

This clonotype has more than one count but fewer than ten. The chain is built from TRBV29-1 and TRBJ2-1, with 7 bases matching TRBD2. CDR3 length: 14 residues. Germline CDR1 and CDR2: SQVTM and ANQGSEA. J gave up 4 bases and V 3 bases, and 6 bases lay outside the gene matches. The CDR3 coding sequence is TGCAGCGTTGAGTGGCGGGGGACTTACAATGAGCAGTTCTTC. Residues: CSVEWRGTYNEQFF.

The chain links TRBV10-3 to TRBJ2-7; the match to TRBD2 covers 10 bases. CDR1 and CDR2 (germline): ENHRY, SYGVKD. This CDR3 has 14 residues. V dropped 4 bases and J dropped 6; count of bases not matched to a gene: 6. The CDR3 DNA sequence: TGTGCCATCAGTGCCGGACTAGCGGCGACCGAGCAGTACTTC. This codes for CAISAGLAATEQYF.

Only a few counts were recorded for this clonotype. V is TRBV7-3 and J is TRBJ2-2; D is perhaps TRBD2 (5 bases). CDR3 length: 15 amino acids. The V and J ends lost 2 bases and 5 bases respectively, with 12 bases between them. The V gene's germline CDR1 is SGHTA and CDR2 FQGTGA. The CDR3 here is CASSLDVTGTGELFF. The CDR3 bases are TGTGCCAGCAGCTTAGACGTTACGGGGACCGGGGAGCTGTTTTTT.

This clonotype was detected many times. This chain joins TRBV4-1 and TRBJ1-2; TRBD1 matches 7 bases. This CDR3 spans 15 amino acids. Trimming at V came to 1 base and at J to 3 bases, leaving 5 bases not matched to a gene. The V gene's germline CDR1 is MGHRA and CDR2 YSYEKL. The CDR3 sequence: CASSQGQGEDYGYTF. The CDR3 DNA is TGCGCCAGCAGCCAAGGACAGGGAGAGGACTATGGCTACACCTTC.

With regard to this clonotype: A much larger clone differs from this one at a single base, so this may be a read error. The chain carries TRBV6-2 or TRBV6-3 and TRBJ2-7; the D call may be TRBD1 or TRBD2 (5 bases each). The CDR3 has 12 amino acids. The V gene's germline CDR1 is MNHEY and CDR2 SVGEGT. With 6 bases removed from V and 6 bases from J, the gap between germline ends came to 12 bases. Here the CDR3 DNA reads TGTGCCAGCAGGGGACCAAACTGCGAGCAGTACTTC. It is translated as CASRGPNCEQYF.

V usage is TRBV12-3 or TRBV12-4 and J usage is TRBJ2-1; 10 positions match TRBD1. The CDR3 is made up of 15 amino acids. V was clipped by 3 bases and J by 6 bases; unmatched bases: 5. Here the CDR3 DNA reads TGTGCCAGCAGTTTCGACAGGGGGCGAGGCAATGAGCAGTTCTTC. The encoded protein is CASSFDRGRGNEQFF.

This clonotype was seen many times. V usage is TRBV3-1 and J usage is TRBJ2-1, with TRBD2 as a possible D gene (5 bases). Trimming stripped 2 bases from V and 2 bases from J, with 7 bases between. The CDR3 sequence is 14 residues long. CDR1 and CDR2 (germline): LGHDT, YNNKEL (reference sequence). The DNA for the CDR3 is TGTGCCAGCAGCCAATCCGGGGCCTACAATGAGCAGTTCTTC. It codes for CASSQSGAYNEQFF.

This clonotype was seen ten or more times. The chain combines TRBV7-2 with TRBJ2-5; D is unresolved. The V gene lost 8 bases and the J gene lost 4 bases, with 14 bases spanning the gap. Germline loops: CDR1 SGHTA, CDR2 FQGNSA. This CDR3 region has 13 residues. CDR3 region: CASGWRPAETQYF. DNA for the CDR3: TGTGCCAGCGGCTGGAGACCTGCAGAGACCCAGTACTTC.

The chain uses TRBV3-1 and TRBJ1-2; possibly TRBD1 for D (6 bases). Germline CDR1 is LGHDT and CDR2 is YNNKEL (reference sequence). V was clipped by 0 bases and J by 8 bases, with 7 bases between them. CDR3 length: 12 residues. The CDR3, as DNA: TGTGCCAGCAGCCAAGACGGGGGCGGCTACACCTTC. Protein: CASSQDGGGYTF. Full variable domain (remainder filled in from reference TRBV3-1 and TRBJ1-2): DTAVSQTPKYLVTQMGNDKSIKCEQNLGHDTMYWYKQDSKKFLKIMFSYNNKELIINETVPNRFSPKSPDKAHLNLHINSLELGDSAVYFCASSQDGGGYTFGSGTRLTVV.

The chain couples TRBV11-2 to TRBJ2-2; a possible D gene is TRBD2 (6 bases). CDR1 is SGHAT, CDR2 FQNNGV, per germline. V lost 5 bases and J 5 bases, leaving 18 bases between the germline ends. This CDR3 is built from 16 residues. CDR3 nucleotide sequence: TGTGCCAGCAGCCCCAACCCCACCGCGGGGACCGGGGAGCTGTTTTTT. Translation: CASSPNPTAGTGELFF.

This chain uses TRBV27 with TRBJ1-6, with D unresolved. The CDR3 totals 14 residues. Trimming took off 5 bases at V and 4 bases at J, with 9 bases between the two ends. In germline, CDR1 is MNHEY, CDR2 SMNVEV (reference sequence). As DNA, the CDR3 is TGTGCCAGCAGTGCCCACGCTTATAATTCACCCCTCCACTTT. Its protein is CASSAHAYNSPLHF.

This clonotype has a handful of counts. The chain couples TRBV7-9 to TRBJ2-5; 11 bases align to TRBD1. Germline trimming cut 3 bases from V and 5 bases from J; bases unmatched to any gene: 2. The CDR3 is 14 amino acids. Per germline, CDR1 SEHNR and CDR2 FQNEAQ (reference sequence). The CDR3 protein is CASSFGQGAETQYF. The CDR3 DNA is TGTGCCAGCAGCTTCGGACAGGGGGCTGAGACCCAGTACTTC.

Many counts were recorded for this clonotype. The V gene is TRBV5-1, the J gene TRBJ2-7, with TRBD1 matching over 9 bases. The CDR3 covers 15 residues. Germline CDR1 reads SGHRS; CDR2 reads YFSETQ. V lost 3 bases, J lost 2 bases, and 6 bases stayed unmatched. DNA for the CDR3: TGCGCCAGCAGCTGGCAAGGGACAGGGCCCTACGAGCAGTACTTC. Its translation is CASSWQGTGPYEQYF. The full variable domain, rest sourced from reference TRBV5-1 and TRBJ2-7, is KAGVTQTPRYLIKTRGQQVTLSCSPISGHRSVSWYQQTPGQGLQFLFEYFSETQRNKGNFPGRFSGRQFSNSRSEMNVSTLELGDSALYLCASSWQGTGPYEQYFGPGTRLTVT.

This clonotype showed up many times. This CDR3 reads CASSDEGGGYEQYF. CDR3 sequence (DNA): TGTGCCAGCAGTGATGAGGGGGGGGGATACGAGCAGTACTTC. This chain joins TRBV6-1 and TRBJ2-7, with a possible D match to TRBD2 (7 bases). The germline V gene has CDR1 MNHNS and CDR2 SASEGT. CDR3 length: 14 amino acids. Trimming removed 3 bases at V and 4 bases at J, with 13 bases between.

As regards this clonotype: Possible read error: a much larger clone is one base away. J is TRBJ2-7 and V is TRBV2; maybe TRBD1 (5 bases). The germline gives CDR1 SNHLY, CDR2 FYNNEI. The CDR3 spans 14 residues. CDR3 in amino acids: CTSSESRGGYEQYF. CDR3 nucleotides: TGTACCAGCAGTGAGTCTAGGGGTGGGTACGAGCAGTACTTC.

V gene TRBV19 combines with J gene TRBJ1-5, with 7 bases identical to TRBD1. The V segment lost 5 bases and the J segment 4 bases; nucleotides outside the gene matches: 8. CDR1 is LNHDA and CDR2 is SQIVND in the germline V gene (reference sequence). This CDR3 region has 15 residues. DNA of the CDR3: TGTGCCAGTAGTGCCAGACAGGGATCGAATCAGCCCCAGCATTTT. The encoded protein is CASSARQGSNQPQHF.

This clonotype was seen repeatedly, ten times or more. The V and J genes are TRBV6-5 and TRBJ2-7, with 10 positions matching TRBD2. This CDR3 contains 17 residues. Trimming took 0 bases from V and 4 from J; bases not matched to a gene: 9. Germline V gene data show CDR1 as MNHEY and CDR2 as SVGAGI. The CDR3 region is CASSYSSLAGSGYEQYF. CDR3 coding DNA: TGTGCCAGCAGTTACTCTTCACTAGCGGGGAGCGGGTACGAGCAGTACTTC.